This TCR beta chain is drawn from a study of long-term antiretroviral therapy in people with HIV. Study results and caveats: Narrower CDR3 length ranges marked HIV repertoires relative to controls.

V was pared by 2 bases and J by 5 bases, with 10 bases of the junction left unmatched. Germline CDR1 reads SQVTM; CDR2 reads ANQGSEA. This CDR3 spans 15 amino acids. DNA was extracted from about 1-10 million thawed cryopreserved PBMC. The assay, immunoSEQ v3.0, was run at survey level. Clones were sequenced by immunoSEQ multiplex PCR, and TCRdb holds only the in-frame ones, with some missing. The sample records over 10,000 clones, about 70% being singletons. Comments on this clone: The antigen is undetermined.

This clonotype was obtained from a man aged 40-50 years with HIV. Sequenced material: unsorted PBMCs, taken less than 3.3 years before starting antiretroviral therapy. This chain joins TRBV29-1 and TRBJ2-3; TRBD2 aligns across 7 bases. CDR3 coding DNA: TGCAGCGTTGAATCTGCGACTAGCTCTATAGATACGCAGTATTTT. This sequence encodes CSVESATSSIDTQYF.